Described below is a single T cell receptor beta chain sequence and its context. These data originate in a study of blood T cell repertoires in COVID-19. Turning to the study itself: Sources were T cells, B-cell-depleted T cells, or PBMCs; the material itself was cDNA or gDNA.

Participant reports of clinical history set cohort assignment. Recovered participants had two consecutive negative NP/OP PCR tests, healthcare professional clearance, or symptom resolution. Trimming removed 5 bases from V and 0 bases from J, with 14 bases in between. This CDR3 spans 16 amino acids. In germline, CDR1 is SGHTA, CDR2 FQGNSA. Authors' processing steps: Reference gene primers were amplified, and this amplification served to estimate nucleated cell counts. Using immunoSEQ multiplex PCR, the repertoire was profiled, and TCRdb retains in-frame clones only, with some absent. V and J calls and clone size come straight from that table; D and trimming were deduced from the DNA. Among 150,000 to 200,000 clones listed, 80% to 90% were seen once.

The sample taken for sequencing was PBMCs or T cells enriched from blood (not recorded which). The sequence was obtained from a man aged 35 to 55 who had recovered from COVID-19. J is TRBJ1-3 and V is TRBV7-2; tentative D call: TRBD1 (6 bases). The CDR3: CASSPRQVHSGNTIYF. The CDR3 DNA sequence: TGTGCCAGCAGCCCTCGACAGGTCCACTCTGGAAACACCATATATTTT. Full variable domain (outside the CDR3, taken from reference TRBV7-2 and TRBJ1-3): GAGVSQSPSNKVTEKGKDVELRCDPISGHTALYWYRQSLGQGLEFLIYFQGNSAPDKSGLPSDRFSAERTGGSVSTLTIQRTQQEDSAVYLCASSPRQVHSGNTIYFGEGSWLTVV.